These 5 T cell receptor beta chains share one sample of origin, sequenced in a study of T cell responses to AZD1222 COVID-19 vaccine. TCRdb's copy holds only in-frame clones and misses some; the assay was immunoSEQ multiplex PCR. Of over 150,000 clones listed, 90% to 95% are singletons. Here the sequenced sample was peripheral blood, taken 28 days after the second AZD1222 dose. These receptors originate from an adult who received the AZD1222 COVID-19 vaccine.

The chain couples TRBV7-8 to TRBJ2-5; D unresolved. CDR1 is SGHVS, CDR2 FQNEAQ, per germline. Trimming stripped 0 bases from V and 5 bases from J, with 19 bases between. CDR3 size: 17 residues. The CDR3 DNA reads TGTGCCAGCAGCTTAGCGGCTAGTAGCCTTGTAAAGGAGACCCAGTACTTC. Translation gives CASSLAASSLVKETQYF. Drawing the rest from reference TRBV7-8 and TRBJ2-5, the complete variable domain is GAGVSQSPRYKVAKRGQDVALRCDPISGHVSLFWYQQALGQGPEFLTYFQNEAQLDKSGLPSDRFFAERPEGSVSTLKIQRTQQEDSAVYLCASSLAASSLVKETQYFGPGTRLLVL.

The chain recombines TRBV10-2 with TRBJ2-7, with 8 bases that match TRBD2. V trimming: 5 bases; J trimming: 0 bases; junction bases outside the gene matches: 3. The CDR3 is made up of 14 amino acids. Germline CDR1 and CDR2: WSHSY and SAAADI. The CDR3 DNA reads TGCGCCAGCAGTACTAGCGGCCCCTCCTACGAGCAGTACTTC. Translated: CASSTSGPSYEQYF.

The rearrangement joins TRBV2 to TRBJ1-3, with no clear D. CDR1 and CDR2 from the germline V gene are SNHLY and FYNNEI. Trimming took off 6 bases at V and 0 bases at J, with 15 bases between the two ends. The CDR3 loop spans 16 amino acids. The CDR3 spells CASRRAGSASGNTIYF. DNA of the CDR3: TGTGCCAGCAGGAGGGCCGGGAGCGCCTCTGGAAACACCATATATTTT.

The chain's CDR3 is CASSRGPLASTDTQYF. In nucleotides, the CDR3 is TGTGCCAGCAGCAGGGGCCCACTAGCTAGCACAGATACGCAGTATTTT. V usage is TRBV5-4 and J usage is TRBJ2-3; D possibly corresponds to TRBD2 (6 bases). Looked up from germline, CDR1 is SGHNT and CDR2 is YYREEE (reference sequence). Trimming removed 4 bases at V and 0 bases at J, with 15 bases between. This CDR3 comprises 16 residues.

CDR3 coding DNA: TGTGCCAGCAGCTTGGTAGAGGCCCCTCGCGGCTACACCTTC. Translation gives CASSLVEAPRGYTF. The rearrangement uses TRBV5-4 and TRBJ1-2; D gene uncertain. The CDR3 consists of 14 residues. CDR1 is SGHNT, CDR2 YYREEE, per germline (reference sequence). V lost 0 bases and J lost 8, with 14 bases in between.